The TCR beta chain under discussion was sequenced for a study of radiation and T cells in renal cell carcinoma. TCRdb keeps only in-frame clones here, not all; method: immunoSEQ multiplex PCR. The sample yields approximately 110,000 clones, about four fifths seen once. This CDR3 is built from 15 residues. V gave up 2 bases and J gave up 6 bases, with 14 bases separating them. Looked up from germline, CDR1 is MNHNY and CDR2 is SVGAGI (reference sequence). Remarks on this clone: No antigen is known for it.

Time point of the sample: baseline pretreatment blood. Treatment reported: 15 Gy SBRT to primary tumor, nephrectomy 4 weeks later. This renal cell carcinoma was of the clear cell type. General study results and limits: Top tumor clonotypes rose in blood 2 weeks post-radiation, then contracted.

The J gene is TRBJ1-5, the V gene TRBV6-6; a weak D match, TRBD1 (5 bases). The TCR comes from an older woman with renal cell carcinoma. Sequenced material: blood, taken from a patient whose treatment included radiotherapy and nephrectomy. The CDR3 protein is CASSYGGTQGQPQHF. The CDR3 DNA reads TGTGCCAGCAGTTACGGGGGGACCCAAGGTCAGCCCCAGCATTTT.